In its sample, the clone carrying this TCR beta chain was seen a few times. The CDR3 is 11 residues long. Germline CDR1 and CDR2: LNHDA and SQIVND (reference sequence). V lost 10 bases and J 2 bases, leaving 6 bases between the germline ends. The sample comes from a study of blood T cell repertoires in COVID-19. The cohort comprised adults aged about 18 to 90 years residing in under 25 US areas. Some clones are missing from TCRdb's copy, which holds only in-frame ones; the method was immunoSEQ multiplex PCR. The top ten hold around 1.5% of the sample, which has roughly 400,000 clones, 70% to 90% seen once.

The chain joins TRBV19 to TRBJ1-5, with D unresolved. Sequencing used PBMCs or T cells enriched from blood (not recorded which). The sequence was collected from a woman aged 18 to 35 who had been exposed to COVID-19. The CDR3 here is CATGGNQPQHF. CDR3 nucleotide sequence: TGTGCCACGGGTGGCAATCAGCCCCAGCATTTT.